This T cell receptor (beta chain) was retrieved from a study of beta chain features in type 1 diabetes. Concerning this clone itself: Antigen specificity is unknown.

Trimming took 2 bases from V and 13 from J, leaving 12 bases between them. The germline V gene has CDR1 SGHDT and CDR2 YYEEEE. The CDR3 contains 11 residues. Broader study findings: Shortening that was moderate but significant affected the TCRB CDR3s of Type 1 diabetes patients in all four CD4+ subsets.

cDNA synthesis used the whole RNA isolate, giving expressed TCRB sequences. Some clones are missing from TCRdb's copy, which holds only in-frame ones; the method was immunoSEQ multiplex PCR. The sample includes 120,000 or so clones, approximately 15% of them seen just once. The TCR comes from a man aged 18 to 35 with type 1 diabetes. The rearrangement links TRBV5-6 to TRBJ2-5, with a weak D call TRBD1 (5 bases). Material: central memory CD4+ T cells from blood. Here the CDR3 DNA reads TGTGCCAGCAGCTTTAGGGGCAAGGGGTACTTC. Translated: CASSFRGKGYF.